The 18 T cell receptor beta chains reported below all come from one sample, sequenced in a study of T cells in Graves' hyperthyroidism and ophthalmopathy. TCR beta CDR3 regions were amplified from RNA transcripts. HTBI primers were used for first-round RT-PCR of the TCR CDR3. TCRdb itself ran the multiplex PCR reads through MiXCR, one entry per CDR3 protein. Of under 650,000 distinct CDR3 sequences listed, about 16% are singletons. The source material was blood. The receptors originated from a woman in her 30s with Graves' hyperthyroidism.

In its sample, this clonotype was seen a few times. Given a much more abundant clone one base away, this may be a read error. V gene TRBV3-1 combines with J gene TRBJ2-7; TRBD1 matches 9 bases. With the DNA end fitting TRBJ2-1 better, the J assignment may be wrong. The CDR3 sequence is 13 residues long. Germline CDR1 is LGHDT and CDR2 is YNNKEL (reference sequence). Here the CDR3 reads CASSRTGAYEQFF. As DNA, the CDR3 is TGTGCCAGCAGCCGGACAGGGGCCTACGAGCAGTTCTTC.

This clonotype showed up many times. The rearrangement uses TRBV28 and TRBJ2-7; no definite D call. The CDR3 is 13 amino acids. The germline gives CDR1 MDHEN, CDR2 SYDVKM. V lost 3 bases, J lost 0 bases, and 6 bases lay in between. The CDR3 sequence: CASSFFLSYEQYF. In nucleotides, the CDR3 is TGTGCCAGCAGTTTCTTTCTCTCCTACGAGCAGTACTTC.

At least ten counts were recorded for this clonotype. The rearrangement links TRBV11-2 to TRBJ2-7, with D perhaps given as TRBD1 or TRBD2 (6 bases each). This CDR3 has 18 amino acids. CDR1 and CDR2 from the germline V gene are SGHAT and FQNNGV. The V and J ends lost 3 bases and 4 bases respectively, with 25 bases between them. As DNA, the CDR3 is TGTGCCAGCAGCTTTGAGGGTAGTTTCTCAAGGGGGGAGTACGAGCAGTACTTC. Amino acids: CASSFEGSFSRGEYEQYF.

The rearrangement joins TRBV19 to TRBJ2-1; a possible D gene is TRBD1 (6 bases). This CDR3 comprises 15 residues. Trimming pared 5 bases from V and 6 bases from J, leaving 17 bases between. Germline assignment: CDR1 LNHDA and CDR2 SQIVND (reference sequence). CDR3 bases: TGTGCCAGTAGTCCGACCACAATACAGGGCAATGAGCAGTTCTTC. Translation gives CASSPTTIQGNEQFF.

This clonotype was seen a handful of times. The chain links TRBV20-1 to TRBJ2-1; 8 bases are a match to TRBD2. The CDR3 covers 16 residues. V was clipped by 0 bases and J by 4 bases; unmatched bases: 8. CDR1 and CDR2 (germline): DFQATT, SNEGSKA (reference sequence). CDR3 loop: CSAREAGEALYNEQFF. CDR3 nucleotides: TGCAGTGCTAGAGAAGCGGGAGAGGCCCTTTACAATGAGCAGTTCTTC.

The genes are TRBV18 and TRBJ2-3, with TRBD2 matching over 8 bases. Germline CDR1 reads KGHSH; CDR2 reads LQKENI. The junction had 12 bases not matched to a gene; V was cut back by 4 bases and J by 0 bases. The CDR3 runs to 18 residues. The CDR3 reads CASSRSRTSTRSTDTQYF. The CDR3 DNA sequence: TGTGCCAGCTCACGATCTAGGACTAGCACCCGAAGCACAGATACGCAGTATTTT.

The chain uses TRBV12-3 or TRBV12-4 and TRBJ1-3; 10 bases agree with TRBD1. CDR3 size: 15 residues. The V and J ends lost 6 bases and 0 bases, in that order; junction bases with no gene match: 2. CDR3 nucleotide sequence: TGTGCCAGCAGCCGACAGGGGGCCTCTGGAAACACCATATATTTT. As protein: CASSRQGASGNTIYF.

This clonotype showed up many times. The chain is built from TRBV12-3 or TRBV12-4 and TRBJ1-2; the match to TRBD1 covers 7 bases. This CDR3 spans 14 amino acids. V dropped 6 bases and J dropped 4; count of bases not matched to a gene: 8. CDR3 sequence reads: CASRFGQDAYGYTF. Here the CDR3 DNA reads TGTGCCAGCAGGTTCGGACAGGATGCCTATGGCTACACCTTC.

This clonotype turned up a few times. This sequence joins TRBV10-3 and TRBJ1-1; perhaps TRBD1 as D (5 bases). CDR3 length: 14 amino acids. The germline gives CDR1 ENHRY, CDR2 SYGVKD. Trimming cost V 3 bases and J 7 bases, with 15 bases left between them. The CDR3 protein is CAISDPKQRGEAFF. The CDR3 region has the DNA TGTGCCATCAGTGACCCAAAACAAAGGGGTGAAGCTTTCTTT.

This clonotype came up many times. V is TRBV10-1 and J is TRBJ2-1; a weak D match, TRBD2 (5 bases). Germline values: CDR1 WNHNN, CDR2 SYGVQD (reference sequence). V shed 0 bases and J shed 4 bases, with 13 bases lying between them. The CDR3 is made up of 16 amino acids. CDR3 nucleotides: TGCGCCAGCAGTGAGTCGAGAGGGAGTGGGTACAATGAGCAGTTCTTC. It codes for CASSESRGSGYNEQFF.

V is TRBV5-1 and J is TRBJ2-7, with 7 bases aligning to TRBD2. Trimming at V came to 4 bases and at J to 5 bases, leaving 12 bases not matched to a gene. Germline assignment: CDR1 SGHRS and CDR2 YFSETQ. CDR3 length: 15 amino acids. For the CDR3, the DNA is TGCGCCAGCAGCACAGGAATCGGGAGGATCCACGAGCAGTACTTC. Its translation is CASSTGIGRIHEQYF.

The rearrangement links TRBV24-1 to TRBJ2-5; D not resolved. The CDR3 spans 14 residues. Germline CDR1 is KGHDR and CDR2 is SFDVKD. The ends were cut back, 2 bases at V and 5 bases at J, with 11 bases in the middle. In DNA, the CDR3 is TGTGCCACCAGTGATTCTCCTGGGCGGGAGACCCAGTACTTC. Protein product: CATSDSPGRETQYF.

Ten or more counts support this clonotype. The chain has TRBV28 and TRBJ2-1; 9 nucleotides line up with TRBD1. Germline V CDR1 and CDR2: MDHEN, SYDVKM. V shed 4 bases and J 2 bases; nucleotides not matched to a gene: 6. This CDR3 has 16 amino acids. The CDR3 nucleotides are TGTGCCAGCAGTTCCTTGGACAGGGGCCCCTACAATGAGCAGTTCTTC. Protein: CASSSLDRGPYNEQFF.

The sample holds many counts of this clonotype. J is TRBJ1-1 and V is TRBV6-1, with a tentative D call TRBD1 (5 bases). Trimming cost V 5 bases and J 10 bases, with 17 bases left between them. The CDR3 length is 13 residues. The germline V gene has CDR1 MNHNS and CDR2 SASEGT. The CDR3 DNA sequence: TGTGCCAGCAGTCGCCAGGGTCCCTCGGGAGCTTTCTTT. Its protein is CASSRQGPSGAFF.

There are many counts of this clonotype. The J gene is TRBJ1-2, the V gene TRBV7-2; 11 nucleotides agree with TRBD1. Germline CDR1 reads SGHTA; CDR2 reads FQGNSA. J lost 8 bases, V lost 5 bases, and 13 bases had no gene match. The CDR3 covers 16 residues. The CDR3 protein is CASSEGQGVLSGGYTF. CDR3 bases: TGTGCCAGCAGCGAGGGACAGGGGGTCCTATCGGGAGGCTACACCTTC.

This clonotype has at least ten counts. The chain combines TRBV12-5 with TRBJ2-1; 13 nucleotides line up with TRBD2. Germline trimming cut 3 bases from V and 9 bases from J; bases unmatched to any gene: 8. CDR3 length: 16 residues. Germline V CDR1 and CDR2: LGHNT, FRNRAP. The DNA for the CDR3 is TGTGCTAGTGGTTTACCGGTACTAGCGGGAGGGGCTGAGCAGTTCTTC. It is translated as CASGLPVLAGGAEQFF.

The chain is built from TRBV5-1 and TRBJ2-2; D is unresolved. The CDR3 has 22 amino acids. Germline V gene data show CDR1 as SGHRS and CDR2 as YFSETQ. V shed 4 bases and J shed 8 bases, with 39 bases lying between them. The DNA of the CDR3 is TGCGCCAGCAGCCCTCTACCTATATCACCCTCCCGTACGGTGACCGGTGGGGGGGAGCTGTTTTTT. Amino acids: CASSPLPISPSRTVTGGGELFF.

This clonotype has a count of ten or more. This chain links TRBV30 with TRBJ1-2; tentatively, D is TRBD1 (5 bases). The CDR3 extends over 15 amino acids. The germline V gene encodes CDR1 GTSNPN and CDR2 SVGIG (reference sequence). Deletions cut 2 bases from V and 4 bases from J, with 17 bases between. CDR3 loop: CAWSPGHQRPYGYTF. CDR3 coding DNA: TGTGCCTGGAGTCCCGGACACCAGAGGCCCTATGGCTACACCTTC.